The 19 T cell receptor beta chains listed next were all sequenced from one sample in a study of Ad26.COV2.S vaccination and SARS-CoV-2 variants. The method was immunoSEQ multiplex PCR; TCRdb's version includes in-frame clones alone and lacks a portion of them. The sample records around 370,000 clones, 90% to 95% being singletons. This specimen consisted of peripheral blood, obtained after recovery from COVID-19. The receptors were sampled from a human donor who had recovered from COVID-19.

The V gene is TRBV6-5, the J gene TRBJ1-4; weak D call: TRBD1 (5 bases). V lost 8 bases, J lost 4 bases, and 11 bases lay in between. Germline V gene data show CDR1 as MNHEY and CDR2 as SVGAGI. The CDR3 has 13 amino acids. Here the CDR3 DNA reads TGTGCCAGCTCTGACAGTTATAATGAAAAACTGTTTTTT. Translation: CASSDSYNEKLFF.

Points on this clone: Distinct nucleotide sequences in the sample also encode this CDR3. This rearrangement joins TRBV6-2 or TRBV6-3 to TRBJ2-5; D gene ambiguous. The CDR3 loop spans 11 amino acids. Germline V gene data show CDR1 as MNHEY and CDR2 as SVGEGT. Deletions cut 4 bases from V and 4 bases from J, with 4 bases between. CDR3 in amino acids: CASSLGETQYF. CDR3 sequence (DNA): TGTGCCAGCAGTTTAGGAGAGACCCAGTACTTC.

V is TRBV5-1 and J is TRBJ1-4, with TRBD1 matching over 11 bases. CDR3 length: 17 amino acids. Trimming removed 3 bases from V and 6 bases from J; junction bases left unmatched: 10. CDR1 and CDR2 (germline): SGHRS, YFSETQ. The CDR3 nucleotides are TGCGCCAGCAGCTCGCGGGGTGCGGGACAGGGGGATGAAAAACTGTTTTTT. Amino acid sequence: CASSSRGAGQGDEKLFF. The whole variable domain, remainder taken from reference TRBV5-1 and TRBJ1-4, is KAGVTQTPRYLIKTRGQQVTLSCSPISGHRSVSWYQQTPGQGLQFLFEYFSETQRNKGNFPGRFSGRQFSNSRSEMNVSTLELGDSALYLCASSSRGAGQGDEKLFFGSGTQLSVL.

This chain joins TRBV5-4 and TRBJ2-2; D gene ambiguous. The V gene lost 0 bases and the J gene lost 1 base, with 4 bases spanning the gap. The CDR3 totals 14 residues. Germline V gene sequence: CDR1 SGHNT, CDR2 YYREEE (reference sequence). The CDR3 reads CASSLDWNTGELFF. Written as DNA, the CDR3 is TGTGCCAGCAGCTTGGATTGGAACACCGGGGAGCTGTTTTTT. Based on the CDR3 plus reference TRBV5-4 and TRBJ2-2, the full variable domain is ETGVTQSPTHLIKTRGQQVTLRCSSQSGHNTVSWYQQALGQGPQFIFQYYREEENGRGNFPPRFSGLQFPNYSSELNVNALELDDSALYLCASSLDWNTGELFFGEGSRLTVL.

The rearrangement uses TRBV12-5 and TRBJ1-1; no reliable D call. Looked up from germline, CDR1 is LGHNT and CDR2 is FRNRAP. Trimming left V 2 bases short and J 1 base short, with 8 bases between. This CDR3 is built from 14 residues. In DNA, the CDR3 is TGTGCTAGTGGTTTGTCCGTGAGGAACACTGAAGCTTTCTTT. Translated: CASGLSVRNTEAFF.

This clone appeared once. The rearrangement links TRBV29-1 to TRBJ1-1, with D unresolved. The germline gives CDR1 SQVTM, CDR2 ANQGSEA. The germline V and J ends were trimmed by 4 bases and 3 bases, with 9 bases remaining between them. The CDR3 length is 12 residues. The CDR3 DNA is TGCAGCGTTGGTCACGGGGACACTGAAGCTTTCTTT. The encoded protein is CSVGHGDTEAFF.

The chain joins TRBV19 to TRBJ1-2; D remains unclear. Trimming took 0 bases from V and 5 from J, leaving 7 bases between them. The germline V gene has CDR1 LNHDA and CDR2 SQIVND (reference sequence). The CDR3 length is 13 residues. The CDR3: CASSIDAFYGYTF. The CDR3 coding sequence is TGTGCCAGTAGTATAGACGCGTTTTATGGCTACACCTTC. The full variable domain, its missing parts supplied by reference TRBV19 and TRBJ1-2, is DGGITQSPKYLFRKEGQNVTLSCEQNLNHDAMYWYRQDPGQGLRLIYYSQIVNDFQKGDIAEGYSVSREKKESFPLTVTSAQKNPTAFYLCASSIDAFYGYTFGSGTRLTVV.

The chain links TRBV19 to TRBJ1-2, with D unclear. The germline V and J ends were trimmed by 9 bases and 0 bases, with 20 bases remaining between them. This CDR3 is built from 16 residues. Germline CDR1 reads LNHDA; CDR2 reads SQIVND (reference sequence). The CDR3 region is CARKPGFHGANYGYTF. The CDR3 coding sequence is TGTGCCAGAAAACCCGGGTTTCATGGGGCTAACTATGGCTACACCTTC.

The V call is TRBV6-6, the J call TRBJ1-2; 8 nucleotides align to TRBD1. J gave up 8 bases and V 5 bases, and 10 bases lay outside the gene matches. Germline V gene lookup returns CDR1 MNHNY and CDR2 SVGAGI (reference sequence). The CDR3 is 14 residues long. CDR3 loop: CASSRANRGEGYTF. For the CDR3, the DNA is TGTGCCAGCAGTAGAGCTAACAGGGGGGAGGGCTACACCTTC.

V usage is TRBV6-1 and J usage is TRBJ2-5; D gene uncertain. Between the trimmed V and J ends, which lost 7 bases and 2 bases, there was a span of 17 bases. The CDR3 has 15 residues. Per germline, CDR1 MNHNS and CDR2 SASEGT. This chain's CDR3 is CASTSPPANQETQYF. In DNA, the CDR3 is TGTGCCAGCACATCGCCTCCGGCGAATCAAGAGACCCAGTACTTC.

The V gene is TRBV4-1, the J gene TRBJ1-6; TRBD1 might be the D (5 bases). The CDR3 has 16 amino acids. Germline CDR1 MGHRA, CDR2 YSYEKL. Trimming cost V 1 base and J 7 bases, with 14 bases left between them. CDR3 bases: TGCGCCAGCAGCCAAGGAACGCAGGGAGTAAATTCACCCCTCCACTTT. It encodes CASSQGTQGVNSPLHF.

The chain employs TRBV7-9 and TRBJ1-1; D gene uncertain. The ends were cut back, 3 bases at V and 5 bases at J, with 7 bases in the middle. The CDR3 is 12 amino acids. Germline V lookup: CDR1 SEHNR, CDR2 FQNEAQ (reference sequence). CDR3 residues: CASSFTNTEAFF. For the CDR3, the DNA is TGTGCCAGCAGCTTCACGAATACTGAAGCTTTCTTT.

This chain links TRBV6-5 with TRBJ2-2; the D gene could be TRBD1 or TRBD2 (7 bases each). CDR3 length: 14 residues. V gave up 5 bases and J gave up 4 bases, with 11 bases separating them. CDR1 is MNHEY, CDR2 SVGAGI, per germline. CDR3 amino acids: CASSPRGGTGELFF. CDR3 DNA: TGTGCCAGCAGTCCCAGGGGGGGCACCGGGGAGCTGTTTTTT.

V usage is TRBV4-2 and J usage is TRBJ1-5; weak D call: TRBD1 (5 bases). Germline-derived CDR1 and CDR2 are LGHNA and YNFKEQ. This CDR3 is 15 amino acids long. Trimming cost V 0 bases and J 6 bases, with 12 bases left between them. The CDR3 reads CASSQDRGAGQPQHF. CDR3 coding DNA: TGTGCCAGCAGCCAAGACCGCGGGGCGGGTCAGCCCCAGCATTTT.

This chain joins TRBV2 and TRBJ1-2; D is unclear. CDR1 is SNHLY and CDR2 is FYNNEI in the germline V gene. This CDR3 contains 11 residues. With 4 bases removed from V and 8 bases from J, the gap between germline ends came to 8 bases. The CDR3: CASSGGLGYTF. The DNA for the CDR3 is TGTGCCAGCAGTGGAGGGTTGGGCTACACCTTC.

CDR3 DNA: TGTGCCAGTATACCACCAGACACAGATACGCAGTATTTT. This encodes CASIPPDTDTQYF. V gene TRBV19 combines with J gene TRBJ2-3, with D hard to call. This CDR3 region has 13 residues. V dropped 7 bases and J dropped 2 bases, with 10 bases sitting between them. Per the germline V gene, CDR1 is LNHDA and CDR2 is SQIVND (reference sequence).

This chain joins TRBV11-3 and TRBJ2-2; the match to TRBD1 covers 9 bases. CDR1 and CDR2 (germline): SGHNT, YENEEA. The junction had 1 base not matched to a gene; V was cut back by 3 bases and J by 2 bases. The CDR3 extends over 15 amino acids. The CDR3 nucleotides read TGTGCCAGCAGCTTGACAGGGGGTAACACCGGGGAGCTGTTTTTT. This codes for CASSLTGGNTGELFF.

V is TRBV7-2 and J is TRBJ2-1; D call uncertain. The CDR3 contains 13 residues. V was clipped by 2 bases and J by 15 bases, with 17 bases between them. The germline CDR1 and CDR2 sequences are SGHTA and FQGNSA. DNA of the CDR3: TGTGCCAGCAGCTTATCGAGGTATAGGTGGCTGTTCTTC. Residues: CASSLSRYRWLFF.

The rearrangement links TRBV6-5 to TRBJ1-2; TRBD1 matches 7 bases. The CDR3 sequence is 13 residues long. CDR1 and CDR2 (germline): MNHEY, SVGAGI. J gave up 3 bases and V 6 bases, and 4 bases lay outside the gene matches. This CDR3 reads CASSVGQDYGYTF. The CDR3 nucleotides read TGTGCCAGCAGCGTCGGACAGGACTATGGCTACACCTTC.